This TCR beta chain was obtained from a study of cytomegalovirus exposure and HLA in healthy donors. The PCR had 60 Vbeta and 13 Jbeta primers. TCRdb's table, derived via immunoSEQ multiplex PCR, lists solely in-frame clones and lacks some. The sample has under 150,000 clones; approximately 78% are singletons. Study conclusions and caveats: One variant, a missense change in DCLRE1C, was linked in a later analysis to TCR beta V- and J-gene trimming. The authors listed 164 TCR beta chains as cytomegalovirus-associated.

To note about this clone: Its antigen is as yet unknown.

The CDR3 totals 15 residues. Germline V gene lookup returns CDR1 ENHRY and CDR2 SYGVKD. Unmatched junction bases numbered 1, after V lost 2 bases and J lost 0 bases. The sequenced material came from PBMCs. This TCR was recovered from a woman in her 40s in good health and CMV-seronegative. The rearrangement links TRBV10-3 to TRBJ2-1, with 7 bases that match TRBD2. CDR3 nucleotide sequence: TGTGCCATCAGTGAGGGCGGGAGCTCCTACAATGAGCAGTTCTTC. It translates to CAISEGGSSYNEQFF.